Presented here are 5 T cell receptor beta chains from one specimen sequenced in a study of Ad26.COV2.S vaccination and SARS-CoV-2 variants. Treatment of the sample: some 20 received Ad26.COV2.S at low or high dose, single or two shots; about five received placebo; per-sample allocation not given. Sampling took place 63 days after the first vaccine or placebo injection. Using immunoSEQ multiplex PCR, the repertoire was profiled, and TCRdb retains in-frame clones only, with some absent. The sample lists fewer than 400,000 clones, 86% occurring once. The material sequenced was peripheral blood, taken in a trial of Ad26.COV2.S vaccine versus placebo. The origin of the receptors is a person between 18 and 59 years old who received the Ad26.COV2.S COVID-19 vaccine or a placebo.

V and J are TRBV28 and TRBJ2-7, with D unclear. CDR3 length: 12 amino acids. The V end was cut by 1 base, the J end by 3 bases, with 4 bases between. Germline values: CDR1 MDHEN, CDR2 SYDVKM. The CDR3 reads CASSLSSYEQYF. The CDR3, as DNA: TGTGCCAGCAGTTTATCCAGCTACGAGCAGTACTTC. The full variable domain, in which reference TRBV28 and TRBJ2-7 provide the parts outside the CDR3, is DVKVTQSSRYLVKRTGEKVFLECVQDMDHENMFWYRQDPGLGLRLIYFSYDVKMKEKGDIPEGYSVSREKKERFSLILESASTNQTSMYLCASSLSSYEQYFGPGTRLTVT.

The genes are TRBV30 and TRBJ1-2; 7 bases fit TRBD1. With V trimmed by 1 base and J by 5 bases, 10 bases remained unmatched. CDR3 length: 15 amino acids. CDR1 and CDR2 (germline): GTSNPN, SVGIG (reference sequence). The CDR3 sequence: CAWSGGQWQKYGYTF. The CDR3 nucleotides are TGTGCCTGGAGTGGGGGACAGTGGCAAAAATATGGCTACACCTTC.

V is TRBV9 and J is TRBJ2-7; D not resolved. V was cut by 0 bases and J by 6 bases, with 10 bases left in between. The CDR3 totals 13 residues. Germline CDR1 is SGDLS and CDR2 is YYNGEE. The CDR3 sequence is CASSVGPASEQYF. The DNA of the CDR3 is TGTGCCAGCAGCGTAGGGCCAGCGAGCGAGCAGTACTTC.

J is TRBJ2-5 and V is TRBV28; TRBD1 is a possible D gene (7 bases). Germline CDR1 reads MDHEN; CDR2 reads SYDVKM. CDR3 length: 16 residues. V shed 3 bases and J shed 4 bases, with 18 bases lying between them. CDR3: CASSFISNRGGETQYF. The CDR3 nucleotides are TGTGCCAGCAGTTTCATAAGTAACAGGGGAGGAGAGACCCAGTACTTC. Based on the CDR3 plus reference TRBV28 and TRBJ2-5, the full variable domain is DVKVTQSSRYLVKRTGEKVFLECVQDMDHENMFWYRQDPGLGLRLIYFSYDVKMKEKGDIPEGYSVSREKKERFSLILESASTNQTSMYLCASSFISNRGGETQYFGPGTRLLVL.

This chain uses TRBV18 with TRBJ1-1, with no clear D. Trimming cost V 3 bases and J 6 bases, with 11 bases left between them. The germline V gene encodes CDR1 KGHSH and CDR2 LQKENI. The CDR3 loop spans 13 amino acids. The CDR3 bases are TGTGCCAGCTCACCGGTCCCGGCAGCTGAAGCTTTCTTT. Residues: CASSPVPAAEAFF.